The 16 T cell receptor beta chains listed next were all sequenced from one sample in a study of CD8+ T cells in alopecia areata. Reverse transcribed after extraction, RNA yielded cDNA as the sequencing template. Sequencing used immunoSEQ multiplex PCR; TCRdb keeps in-frame clones, though not all of them. The repertoire consists of about 8,900 clones, with roughly three fifths occurring once and the leading ten covering approximately 14%. Researchers gathered lesional scalp punch biopsies and peripheral blood from patients with alopecia areata. The specimen was skin. These receptors were obtained from a human donor with alopecia areata.

This clone was picked up a small number of times. The V gene is TRBV7-9, the J gene TRBJ2-7; D gene ambiguous. The ends were cut back, 3 bases at V and 5 bases at J, with 11 bases in the middle. The CDR3 has 13 amino acids. Germline CDR1 reads SEHNR; CDR2 reads FQNEAQ (reference sequence). CDR3 protein: CASSFYPQNEQYF. CDR3 nucleotide sequence: TGTGCCAGCAGCTTTTACCCCCAGAACGAGCAGTACTTC.

This clone was seen a single time. This chain joins TRBV18 and TRBJ1-1; TRBD1 matches at 8 bases. Trimming at V came to 4 bases and at J to 5 bases, leaving 6 bases not matched to a gene. This CDR3 has 14 residues. The germline V gene has CDR1 KGHSH and CDR2 LQKENI. The CDR3 loop is CASSQQGGRTEAFF. The CDR3 DNA reads as TGTGCCAGCTCACAACAGGGGGGTCGAACTGAAGCTTTCTTT.

V gene TRBV9 combines with J gene TRBJ2-5; 11 bases align to TRBD2. There are 15 residues in the CDR3. V lost 4 bases and J lost 5; bases outside the gene matches: 7. Germline CDR1 is SGDLS and CDR2 is YYNGEE. CDR3 DNA: TGTGCCAGCAGCTTTAGCGGGGGGGCCGGGGAGACCCAGTACTTC. Its translation is CASSFSGGAGETQYF.

This sequence joins TRBV19 and TRBJ2-3, with D perhaps assigned TRBD1 or TRBD2 (6 bases each). Germline CDR1 and CDR2: LNHDA and SQIVND (reference sequence). The V end lost 3 bases, the J end lost 0 bases, and 10 bases lay between the germline ends. There are 15 residues in the CDR3. The CDR3 reads CASSIGGPSTDTQYF. In nucleotides, the CDR3 is TGTGCCAGTAGTATCGGGGGCCCTAGCACAGATACGCAGTATTTT. The full variable domain, rest sourced from reference TRBV19 and TRBJ2-3, is DGGITQSPKYLFRKEGQNVTLSCEQNLNHDAMYWYRQDPGQGLRLIYYSQIVNDFQKGDIAEGYSVSREKKESFPLTVTSAQKNPTAFYLCASSIGGPSTDTQYFGPGTRLTVL.

This CDR3 reads CAISSPGQGYEQYF. CDR3 nucleotide sequence: TGTGCCATCAGTTCCCCGGGACAGGGGTACGAGCAGTACTTC. V usage is TRBV10-3 and J usage is TRBJ2-7, with TRBD1 matching over 10 bases. The CDR3 contains 14 residues. V was pared by 5 bases and J by 4 bases, with 5 bases of the junction left unmatched. The V gene's germline CDR1 is ENHRY and CDR2 SYGVKD.

The table lists this clone with a few counts. The chain has TRBV7-2 and TRBJ2-4; possibly TRBD1 or TRBD2 for D (5 bases each). Per the germline V gene, CDR1 is SGHTA and CDR2 is FQGNSA. The CDR3 runs 14 residues. Trimming left V 6 bases short and J 3 bases short, with 12 bases between. As DNA, the CDR3 is TGTGCCAGCAGTTTCGAGAGGGGCAAAAACATTCAGTACTTC. Amino acid sequence: CASSFERGKNIQYF. Supplemented by reference TRBV7-2 and TRBJ2-4, the full variable domain reads GAGVSQSPSNKVTEKGKDVELRCDPISGHTALYWYRQSLGQGLEFLIYFQGNSAPDKSGLPSDRFSAERTGGSVSTLTIQRTQQEDSAVYLCASSFERGKNIQYFGAGTRLSVL.

This clone was picked up a small number of times. The V call is TRBV7-2, the J call TRBJ2-2; D could derive from TRBD1 or TRBD2 (7 bases each). Deletions cut 3 bases from V and 6 bases from J, with 14 bases between. The CDR3 extends over 15 amino acids. CDR1 is SGHTA, CDR2 FQGNSA, per germline. Here the CDR3 DNA reads TGTGCCAGCAGCTTTACGCAGGGGGGGTCCGGGGAGCTGTTTTTT. Its translation is CASSFTQGGSGELFF.

The rearrangement links TRBV6-5 to TRBJ1-1, with D maybe TRBD1 (6 bases). V lost 6 bases to trimming and J lost 6 bases, with 20 bases between them. CDR1 and CDR2 from the germline V gene are MNHEY and SVGAGI. The length of the CDR3 is 15 residues. CDR3 in DNA: TGTGCCAGCAGAAACTTAGGGGGGTGGCGCGCTGAAGCTTTCTTT. Translating gives CASRNLGGWRAEAFF.

The rearrangement joins TRBV7-2 to TRBJ2-4; D gene uncertain. The CDR3 sequence is 14 residues long. V was pared by 0 bases and J by 9 bases, with 12 bases between. Germline CDR1 is SGHTA and CDR2 is FQGNSA. Here the CDR3 reads CASSLAPEFSIQYF. CDR3 coding DNA: TGTGCCAGCAGCTTAGCGCCCGAGTTCTCCATTCAGTACTTC.

The genes are TRBV4-2 and TRBJ2-6, with D hard to call. Per germline, CDR1 LGHNA and CDR2 YNFKEQ. Trimming shortened V by 0 bases and J by 1 base, and 7 bases separated the two germline ends. The CDR3 is made up of 16 amino acids. CDR3 loop: CASSQDQSSGANVLTF. CDR3 DNA: TGTGCCAGCAGCCAAGATCAGAGTTCTGGGGCCAACGTCCTGACTTTC.

The chain combines TRBV6-5 with TRBJ1-2, with D possibly matching TRBD1 (6 bases). The germline V gene has CDR1 MNHEY and CDR2 SVGAGI. The CDR3 length is 12 residues. The V gene lost 5 bases and the J gene lost 8 bases, with 12 bases spanning the gap. The CDR3 sequence is CASSPAQGGYTF. CDR3 DNA sequence: TGTGCCAGCAGTCCTGCTCAGGGGGGCTACACCTTC.

The CDR3 sequence is CASSVEAGLSYEQYF. The CDR3 nucleotides read TGTGCCAGCAGCGTAGAGGCAGGGCTATCCTACGAGCAGTACTTC. J is TRBJ2-7 and V is TRBV9; tentatively, D is TRBD1 (5 bases). The CDR3 is 15 residues long. The V and J ends lost 0 bases and 1 base respectively, with 11 bases between them. Germline-derived CDR1 and CDR2 are SGDLS and YYNGEE.

CDR3 nucleotides: TGCGCCAGCAGCCGACTAGCGGGAGTCCTCTACGAGCAGTACTTC. This sequence encodes CASSRLAGVLYEQYF. J is TRBJ2-7 and V is TRBV10-2, with 12 bases fitting TRBD2. The J segment lost 3 bases and the V segment lost 6 bases, leaving 6 bases of the junction unmatched. CDR1 and CDR2 from the germline V gene are WSHSY and SAAADI. The CDR3 has 15 amino acids.

This chain connects TRBV27 to TRBJ1-1; 11 bases fit TRBD1. CDR1 and CDR2 from the germline V gene are MNHEY and SMNVEV (reference sequence). The CDR3 runs to 15 residues. Germline trimming cut 6 bases from V and 5 bases from J; bases unmatched to any gene: 8. CDR3 in DNA: TGTGCCAGCAGACCCACCGGGACAGGGGGGACTGAAGCTTTCTTT. This translates into CASRPTGTGGTEAFF.

This clone was counted between two and nine times. The gene calls are TRBV19 and TRBJ1-1, with D perhaps matching TRBD1 (5 bases). The CDR3 extends over 14 amino acids. The germline V gene has CDR1 LNHDA and CDR2 SQIVND (reference sequence). Between the trimmed V and J ends, which lost 5 bases and 1 base, there was a span of 11 bases. The CDR3 loop reads CASSVQGRNTEAFF. Written as DNA, the CDR3 is TGTGCCAGTAGTGTTCAGGGAAGGAACACTGAAGCTTTCTTT.

This rearrangement joins TRBV11-2 to TRBJ1-1; TRBD1 matches 7 bases. Germline V lookup: CDR1 SGHAT, CDR2 FQNNGV. The CDR3 extends over 12 amino acids. The junction had 6 bases not matched to a gene; V was cut back by 5 bases and J by 9 bases. In DNA, the CDR3 is TGTGCCAGCAGCCAGGGGGGAAGTCAAGCTTTCTTT. Amino acid sequence: CASSQGGSQAFF.